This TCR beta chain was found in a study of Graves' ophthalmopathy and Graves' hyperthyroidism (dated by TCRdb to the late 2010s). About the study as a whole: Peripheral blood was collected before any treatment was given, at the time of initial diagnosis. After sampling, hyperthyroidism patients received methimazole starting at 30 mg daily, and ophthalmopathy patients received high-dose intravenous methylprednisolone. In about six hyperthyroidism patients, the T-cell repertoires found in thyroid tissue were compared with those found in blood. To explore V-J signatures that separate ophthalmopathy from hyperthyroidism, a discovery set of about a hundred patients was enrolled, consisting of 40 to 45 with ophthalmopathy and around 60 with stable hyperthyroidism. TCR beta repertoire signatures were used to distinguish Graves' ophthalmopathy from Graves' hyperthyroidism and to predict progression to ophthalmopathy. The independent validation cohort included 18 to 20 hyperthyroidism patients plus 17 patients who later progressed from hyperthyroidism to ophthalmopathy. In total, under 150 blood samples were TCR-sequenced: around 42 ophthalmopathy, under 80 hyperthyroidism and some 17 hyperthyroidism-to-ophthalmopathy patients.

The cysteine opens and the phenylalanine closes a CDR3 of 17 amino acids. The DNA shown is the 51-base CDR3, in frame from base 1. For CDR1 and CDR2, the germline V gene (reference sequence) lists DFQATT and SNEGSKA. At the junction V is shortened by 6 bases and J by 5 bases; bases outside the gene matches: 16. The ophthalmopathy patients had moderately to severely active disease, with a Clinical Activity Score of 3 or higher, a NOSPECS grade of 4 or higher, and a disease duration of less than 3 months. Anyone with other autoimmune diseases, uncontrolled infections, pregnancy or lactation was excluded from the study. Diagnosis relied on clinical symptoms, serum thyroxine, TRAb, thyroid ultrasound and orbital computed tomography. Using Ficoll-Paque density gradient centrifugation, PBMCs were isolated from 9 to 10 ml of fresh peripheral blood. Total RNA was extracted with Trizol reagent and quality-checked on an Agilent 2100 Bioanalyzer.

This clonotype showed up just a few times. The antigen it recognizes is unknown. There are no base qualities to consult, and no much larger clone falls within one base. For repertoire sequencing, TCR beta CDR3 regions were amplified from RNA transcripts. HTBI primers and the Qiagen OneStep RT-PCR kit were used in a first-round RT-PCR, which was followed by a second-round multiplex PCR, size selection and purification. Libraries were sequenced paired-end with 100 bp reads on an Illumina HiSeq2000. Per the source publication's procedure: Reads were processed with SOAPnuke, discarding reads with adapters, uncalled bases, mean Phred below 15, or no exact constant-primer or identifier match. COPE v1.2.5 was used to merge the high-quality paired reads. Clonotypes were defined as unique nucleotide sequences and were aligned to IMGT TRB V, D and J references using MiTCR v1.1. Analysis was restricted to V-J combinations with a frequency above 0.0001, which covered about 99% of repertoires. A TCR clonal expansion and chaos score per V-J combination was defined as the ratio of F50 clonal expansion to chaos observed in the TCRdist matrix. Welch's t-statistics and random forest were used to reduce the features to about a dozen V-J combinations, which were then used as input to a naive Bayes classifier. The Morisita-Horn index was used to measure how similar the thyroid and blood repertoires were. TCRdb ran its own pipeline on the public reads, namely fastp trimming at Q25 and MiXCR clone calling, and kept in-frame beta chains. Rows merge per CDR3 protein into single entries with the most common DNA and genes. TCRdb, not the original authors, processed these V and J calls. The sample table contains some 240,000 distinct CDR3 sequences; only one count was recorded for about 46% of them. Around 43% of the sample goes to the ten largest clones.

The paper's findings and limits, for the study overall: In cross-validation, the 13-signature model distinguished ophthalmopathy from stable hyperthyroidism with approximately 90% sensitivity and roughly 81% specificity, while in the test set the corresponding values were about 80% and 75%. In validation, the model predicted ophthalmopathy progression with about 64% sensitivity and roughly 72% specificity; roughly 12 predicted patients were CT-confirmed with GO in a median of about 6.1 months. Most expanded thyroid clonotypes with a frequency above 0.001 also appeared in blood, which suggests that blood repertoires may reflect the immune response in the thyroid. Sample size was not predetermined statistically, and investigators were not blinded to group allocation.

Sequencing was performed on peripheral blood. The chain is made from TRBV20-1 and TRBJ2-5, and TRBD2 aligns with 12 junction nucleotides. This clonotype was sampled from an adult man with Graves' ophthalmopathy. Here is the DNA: TGCAGTGCAAGATCTAGCGGGAGGGCGCCCGCGTATGAGACCCAGTACTTC. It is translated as CSARSSGRAPAYETQYF.